This TCR beta chain is drawn from a study of shared clonotypes between healthy human individuals. This clone was seen only a few times. Here immunoSEQ multiplex PCR was the method, and the copy in TCRdb shows in-frame clones only, minus some. The sample carries approximately 980,000 clones, approximately 80% recorded once. CDR1 is MNHEY and CDR2 is SMNVEV in the germline V gene (reference sequence). This CDR3 spans 15 amino acids. J gave up 4 bases and V 4 bases, and 7 bases lay outside the gene matches. The rearrangement links TRBV27 to TRBJ1-2; the match to TRBD1 covers 9 bases. The TCR originated in a man younger than 35 in good health. Sample: memory CD4+ T cells sorted from blood. As to subset: CD45RA-negative fraction. CDR3 residues: CASSYGGQGSYGYTF. The CDR3 DNA reads as TGTGCCAGCAGTTACGGGGGACAGGGCTCCTATGGCTACACCTTC.